This T cell receptor beta chain was identified in a study of control samples from healthy donors and cancer patients. This CDR3 comprises 18 residues. Germline V gene sequence: CDR1 MNHEY, CDR2 SVGEGT. After removal of 2 bases from V and 6 bases from J, the junction contained 9 bases not matched to a gene. Some clones are missing from TCRdb's copy, which holds only in-frame ones; the method was immunoSEQ multiplex PCR. Of 65,000 to 95,000 clones listed, about nine tenths are singletons. Source material: blood. This clonotype originated in a man aged 50 or older in good health. This chain connects TRBV6-2 or TRBV6-3 to TRBJ2-2, with 13 bases matching TRBD2. CDR3 sequence: CASSYQLLAGGHPGELFF. The DNA of the CDR3 is TGTGCCAGCAGTTACCAGCTACTAGCGGGGGGGCATCCCGGGGAGCTGTTTTTT.